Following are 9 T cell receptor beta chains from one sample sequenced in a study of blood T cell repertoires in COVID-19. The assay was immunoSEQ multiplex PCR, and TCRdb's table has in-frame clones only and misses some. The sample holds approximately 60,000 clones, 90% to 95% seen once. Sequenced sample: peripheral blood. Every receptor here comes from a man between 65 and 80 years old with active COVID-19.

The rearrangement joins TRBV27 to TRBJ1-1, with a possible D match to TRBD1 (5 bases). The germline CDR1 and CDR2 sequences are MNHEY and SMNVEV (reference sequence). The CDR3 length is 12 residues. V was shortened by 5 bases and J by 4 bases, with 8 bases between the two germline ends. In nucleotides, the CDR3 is TGTGCCAGCAGTGTCGGGGGCACTGAAGCTTTCTTT. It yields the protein CASSVGGTEAFF.

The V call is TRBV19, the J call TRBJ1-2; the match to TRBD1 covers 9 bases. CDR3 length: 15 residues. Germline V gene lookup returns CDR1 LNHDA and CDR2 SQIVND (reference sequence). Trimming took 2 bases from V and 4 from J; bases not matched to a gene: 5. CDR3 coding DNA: TGTGCCAGTAGTATAAGGGGACAGGGACTCTATGGCTACACCTTC. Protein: CASSIRGQGLYGYTF.

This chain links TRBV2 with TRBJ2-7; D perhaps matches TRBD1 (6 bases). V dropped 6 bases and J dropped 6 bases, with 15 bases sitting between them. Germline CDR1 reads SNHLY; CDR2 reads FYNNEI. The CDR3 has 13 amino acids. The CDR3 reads CASRETGYSEQYF. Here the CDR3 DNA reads TGTGCCAGCAGGGAGACAGGTTACAGCGAGCAGTACTTC.

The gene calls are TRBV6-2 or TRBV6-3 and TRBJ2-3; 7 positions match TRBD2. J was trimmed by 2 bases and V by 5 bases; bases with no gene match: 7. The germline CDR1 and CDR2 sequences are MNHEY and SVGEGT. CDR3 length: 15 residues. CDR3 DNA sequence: TGTGCCAGCAGTAAGCTAGCGGCCCACACAGATACGCAGTATTTT. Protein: CASSKLAAHTDTQYF.

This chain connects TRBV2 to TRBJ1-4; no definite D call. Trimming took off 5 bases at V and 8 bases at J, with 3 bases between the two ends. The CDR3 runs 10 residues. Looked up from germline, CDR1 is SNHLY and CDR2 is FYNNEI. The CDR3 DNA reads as TGTGCCAGCAGTTCAGAAAAACTGTTTTTT. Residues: CASSSEKLFF.

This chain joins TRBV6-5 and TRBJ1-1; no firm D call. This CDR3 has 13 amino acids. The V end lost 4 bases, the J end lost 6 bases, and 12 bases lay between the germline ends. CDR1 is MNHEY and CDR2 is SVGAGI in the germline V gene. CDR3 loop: CASSLSGAPEAFF. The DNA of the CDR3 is TGTGCCAGCAGTTTATCCGGTGCCCCTGAAGCTTTCTTT.

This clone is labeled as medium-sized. The DNA of the CDR3 is TGCGCCAGCAGCCAAGATCTTCCGGCAGGTTTGTTATCGGATACGCAGTATTTT. Its translation is CASSQDLPAGLLSDTQYF. J is TRBJ2-3 and V is TRBV4-3; no clear D. Germline V gene sequence: CDR1 LGHNA, CDR2 YSLEER. The CDR3 covers 18 residues. Trimming removed 0 bases from V and 6 bases from J, with 22 bases in between.

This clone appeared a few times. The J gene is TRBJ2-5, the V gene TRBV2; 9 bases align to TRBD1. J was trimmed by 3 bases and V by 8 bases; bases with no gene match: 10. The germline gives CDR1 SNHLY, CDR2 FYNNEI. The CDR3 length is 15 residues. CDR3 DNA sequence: TGTGCCAGCTTTCAACCCGGGACAGGGAAAGAGACCCAGTACTTC. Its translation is CASFQPGTGKETQYF.

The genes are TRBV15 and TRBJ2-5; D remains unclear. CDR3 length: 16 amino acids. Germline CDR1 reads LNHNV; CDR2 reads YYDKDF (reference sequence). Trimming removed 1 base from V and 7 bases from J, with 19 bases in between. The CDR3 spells CATSRVGSEPGSTQYF. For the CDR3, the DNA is TGTGCCACCAGCAGAGTAGGAAGTGAGCCGGGTTCGACCCAGTACTTC.